The T cell receptor (beta chain) under discussion was sequenced for a study of tumor-infiltrating lymphocytes in primary liver carcinoma. Germline DNA was extracted alongside blood RNA, which was obtained from unsorted whole blood. A primer in the constant region served to generate TCR beta cDNA from approximately 450 ng of total RNA. Three nested multiplex PCR rounds, a slightly modified ARM-PCR, produced the libraries for TCR beta. Forward primers for TRBV1-TRBV30 and a C-beta reverse primer served the first two PCR rounds, at 10 cycles each. TCRdb called the multiplex PCR reads again in MiXCR, with one record for every CDR3 protein. This table holds about 180,000 distinct CDR3 sequences, about 55% found once. The CDR3 length is 13 residues. From germline, CDR1 is SGHAT and CDR2 FQDESV (reference sequence). V lost 5 bases to trimming and J lost 9 bases, with 16 bases between them.

The TCR was taken from a man aged 40-49 years with primary liver carcinoma and hepatitis B virus infection. Sequencing was done on a sample of peripheral blood. The rearrangement links TRBV11-1 to TRBJ2-5; the D gene is possibly TRBD2 (5 bases). The CDR3 spells CASSSTRGEAQYF. DNA of the CDR3: TGTGCCAGCAGCAGTACTAGAGGTGAGGCCCAGTACTTC.